This TCR beta chain emerged from a study of graft-versus-host responses after intestinal transplantation. As concerns this clone: Its antigen is unknown.

The table came from immunoSEQ multiplex PCR; TCRdb's copy has only in-frame clones and leaves some out. This table has tens of thousands of clones, roughly 90% appearing once. The ends lost 1 base at V and 5 bases at J; junction bases unmatched: 2. There are 14 residues in the CDR3. Germline V gene data show CDR1 as SEHNR and CDR2 as FQNEAQ (reference sequence). The material sequenced was unstimulated CD8+ T cells sorted from spleen or lymph node cells, taken before transplant. The receptor's source is a human donor who was the organ donor for an intestinal transplant. The V call is TRBV7-9, the J call TRBJ1-2; the match to TRBD1 covers 9 bases. This CDR3 is CASSLGQGGYGYTF. CDR3 DNA: TGTGCCAGCAGCTTAGGACAGGGGGGTTATGGCTACACCTTC.